These T cell receptor beta chains were read from a single sample in a study of cytomegalovirus exposure and HLA in healthy donors. Sequencing used immunoSEQ multiplex PCR; TCRdb keeps in-frame clones, though not all of them. Of some 130,000 clones in the sample, approximately 80% were seen once. The sequenced material came from PBMCs. These receptors were obtained from a female donor in good health and CMV-seronegative. The CDR3 runs from the conserved cysteine through the conserved F or W. Fields, in order: V gene, D gene, clone size, J gene, CDR3 DNA, CDR3 protein. A D gene is named only where the DNA matches it firmly. Not all rows give a size; the values are once, few, many and, for expanded clones, a class.

v_gene: TRBV4-3; d_gene: TRBD2; abundance: -; j_gene: TRBJ2-7; CDR3nt: TGCGCCAGCAGCCAAGATCAACTAAGCGGGAGCTACGAGCAGTACTTC; CDR3aa: CASSQDQLSGSYEQYF
v_gene: TRBV9; d_gene: -; abundance: -; j_gene: TRBJ1-6; CDR3nt: TGTGCCAGCAGCGTAGCAGGGCACGACTCACCCCTCCACTTT; CDR3aa: CASSVAGHDSPLHF
v_gene: TRBV30; d_gene: -; abundance: -; j_gene: TRBJ2-1; CDR3nt: TGTGCCTGGAGTTCCGACATAGGCAATGAGCAGTTCTTC; CDR3aa: CAWSSDIGNEQFF
v_gene: TRBV7-6; d_gene: TRBD2; abundance: -; j_gene: TRBJ2-3; CDR3nt: TGTGCCAGCAGCCGCCGCGGGGGGGCGCCCGCAGATACGCAGTATTTT; CDR3aa: CASSRRGGAPADTQYF
v_gene: TRBV10-3; d_gene: TRBD1; abundance: -; j_gene: TRBJ2-2; CDR3nt: TGTGCCATCAGTGAGTCGACAGGGAAGACCGGGGAGCTGTTTTTT; CDR3aa: CAISESTGKTGELFF
v_gene: TRBV7-2; d_gene: TRBD1; abundance: once; j_gene: TRBJ1-3; CDR3nt: TGTGCCAGCAGCTTATCTCCAGGGGGGGGAAACACCATATATTTT; CDR3aa: CASSLSPGGGNTIYF
v_gene: TRBV9; d_gene: -; abundance: -; j_gene: TRBJ2-7; CDR3nt: TGTGCCAGCAGCCCCGGTGGGACTTACTCCTACGAGCAGTACTTC; CDR3aa: CASSPGGTYSYEQYF
v_gene: TRBV5-4; d_gene: TRBD1; abundance: few; j_gene: TRBJ2-3; CDR3nt: TGTGCCAGCAGCTTGGAGGTGGCAGGGGGTGGCACAGATACGCAGTATTTT; CDR3aa: CASSLEVAGGGTDTQYF
v_gene: TRBV12-5; d_gene: TRBD1; abundance: -; j_gene: TRBJ2-2; CDR3nt: TGTGCTAGTGCCTTGCCGGGACAGGGGAGAACCGGGGAGCTGTTTTTT; CDR3aa: CASALPGQGRTGELFF
v_gene: TRBV9; d_gene: -; abundance: many; j_gene: TRBJ2-1; CDR3nt: TGTGCCAGCAGCTCCTGGGACTCGCCCAAGTACAACGGGCAGTTCTTC; CDR3aa: CASSSWDSPKYNGQFF
v_gene: TRBV28; d_gene: TRBD2; abundance: -; j_gene: TRBJ2-3; CDR3nt: TGTGCCAGCAGTTCCATTAGACTAGCGGCTAGCACAGATACGCAGTATTTT; CDR3aa: CASSSIRLAASTDTQYF
v_gene: TRBV18; d_gene: TRBD2; abundance: once; j_gene: TRBJ2-2; CDR3nt: TGTGCCAGCTCACCACGGAGCGGGAGGGCCGCCGGGGAGCTGTTTTTT; CDR3aa: CASSPRSGRAAGELFF
v_gene: TRBV4-2; d_gene: TRBD1; abundance: -; j_gene: TRBJ2-3; CDR3nt: TGTGCCAGCAGCCAGTTAGGGGGCCGGGATACGCAGTATTTT; CDR3aa: CASSQLGGRDTQYF
v_gene: TRBV7-2; d_gene: TRBD2; abundance: few; j_gene: TRBJ2-1; CDR3nt: TGTGCCAGCAGCAAACTAGCGTTGGATGAGCAGTTCTTC; CDR3aa: CASSKLALDEQFF
v_gene: TRBV9; d_gene: -; abundance: -; j_gene: TRBJ2-1; CDR3nt: TGTGCCAGCAGCGTAACAGGGTATAATTACAATGAGCAGTTCTTC; CDR3aa: CASSVTGYNYNEQFF
v_gene: TRBV5-4; d_gene: -; abundance: -; j_gene: TRBJ1-2; CDR3nt: TGTGCCAGCAGCTTGGCCAGAGTCCGTAGTGTTTCGGGCTATGGCTACACCTTC; CDR3aa: CASSLARVRSVSGYGYTF
v_gene: TRBV7-2; d_gene: -; abundance: -; j_gene: TRBJ1-6; CDR3nt: TGTGCCAGCAGCAAGACAGGTTCGGAGGCCCTCCACTTT; CDR3aa: CASSKTGSEALHF
v_gene: TRBV25-1; d_gene: -; abundance: -; j_gene: TRBJ2-1; CDR3nt: TGTGCCAGCAGTTATAACAGGGACGGGCAGTTCTTC; CDR3aa: CASSYNRDGQFF
v_gene: TRBV27; d_gene: -; abundance: -; j_gene: TRBJ1-2; CDR3nt: TGTGCCAGCAGTCCGACAGGCGATGGCTACACCTTC; CDR3aa: CASSPTGDGYTF
v_gene: TRBV4-3; d_gene: -; abundance: once; j_gene: TRBJ2-3; CDR3nt: TGCGCCAGCAGCCTAGGCGGGCCCACAGATACGCAGTATTTT; CDR3aa: CASSLGGPTDTQYF
v_gene: TRBV7-3; d_gene: TRBD2; abundance: -; j_gene: TRBJ2-1; CDR3nt: TGTGCCAGCAGCCCCGGGACTAGCGGGTATGAGCAGTTCTTC; CDR3aa: CASSPGTSGYEQFF
v_gene: TRBV18; d_gene: -; abundance: -; j_gene: TRBJ2-2; CDR3nt: TGTGCCAGCTCACCTGCCCGGACCGGGGAGCTGTTTTTT; CDR3aa: CASSPARTGELFF
v_gene: TRBV12-5; d_gene: TRBD1; abundance: few; j_gene: TRBJ2-2; CDR3nt: TGTGCTAGTGGTTTGGTAGAGTGGGATCACAGGGGAAGGGGGACCGGGGAGCTGTTTTTT; CDR3aa: CASGLVEWDHRGRGTGELFF
v_gene: TRBV7-9; d_gene: TRBD2; abundance: -; j_gene: TRBJ2-3; CDR3nt: TGTGCCAGCAGCTTAGGACTAGCAGCAGATACGCAGTATTTT; CDR3aa: CASSLGLAADTQYF
v_gene: TRBV6-1; d_gene: TRBD1; abundance: -; j_gene: TRBJ2-7; CDR3nt: TGTGCCAGCAGGGCCGGGACAGGGGCGGGGGAGCAGTACTTC; CDR3aa: CASRAGTGAGEQYF
v_gene: TRBV5-4; d_gene: -; abundance: -; j_gene: TRBJ1-3; CDR3nt: TGTGCCAGCAGCCCCAACAGGGCTGGAAACACCATATATTTT; CDR3aa: CASSPNRAGNTIYF
v_gene: TRBV6-1; d_gene: TRBD2; abundance: -; j_gene: TRBJ2-7; CDR3nt: TGTGCCAGCAGATGGACTAGCGGGAACGACGAGCAGTACTTC; CDR3aa: CASRWTSGNDEQYF
v_gene: TRBV5-4; d_gene: -; abundance: -; j_gene: TRBJ1-2; CDR3nt: TGTGCCAGCAGCTGGGAAGGACTCTATGGCTACACCTTC; CDR3aa: CASSWEGLYGYTF
v_gene: TRBV2; d_gene: TRBD1; abundance: -; j_gene: TRBJ1-4; CDR3nt: TGTGCCAGCAGTGGGGGACAGGGCGATAACGAAAAACTGTTTTTT; CDR3aa: CASSGGQGDNEKLFF
v_gene: TRBV2; d_gene: TRBD1; abundance: once; j_gene: TRBJ1-1; CDR3nt: TGTGCCAGCAGTCCCAGACAGGGATGGAACACTGAAGCTTTCTTT; CDR3aa: CASSPRQGWNTEAFF
v_gene: TRBV7-8; d_gene: -; abundance: -; j_gene: TRBJ2-3; CDR3nt: TGTGGCACAGGGAGCACAGATACGCAGTATTTT; CDR3aa: CGTGSTDTQYF
v_gene: TRBV7-2; d_gene: TRBD2; abundance: -; j_gene: TRBJ2-3; CDR3nt: TGTGCCAGCAGCCCACGGGAGGGGAGGTGGGATACGCAGTATTTT; CDR3aa: CASSPREGRWDTQYF
v_gene: TRBV28; d_gene: -; abundance: -; j_gene: TRBJ1-1; CDR3nt: TGTGCCAGCAGTTTCTCAGGGGCACTGAACACTGAAGCTTTCTTT; CDR3aa: CASSFSGALNTEAFF
v_gene: TRBV2; d_gene: -; abundance: -; j_gene: TRBJ2-3; CDR3nt: TGTGCCAGCAGTCCTCGGAGCGGTGGCACAGATACGCAGTATTTT; CDR3aa: CASSPRSGGTDTQYF
v_gene: TRBV6-4; d_gene: -; abundance: -; j_gene: TRBJ2-5; CDR3nt: TGTGCCAGCAGTGTAAGGAGGTTTTGGTTTGACCAGTACTTC; CDR3aa: CASSVRRFWFDQYF
v_gene: TRBV11-3; d_gene: -; abundance: -; j_gene: TRBJ2-2; CDR3nt: TGTGCCAGCAGCGTAAATACCGGGGAGCTGTTTTTT; CDR3aa: CASSVNTGELFF
v_gene: TRBV6-1; d_gene: TRBD1; abundance: -; j_gene: TRBJ2-7; CDR3nt: TGTGCCAGCAGACCCCAGACAGGGAGCTCCTACGAGCAGTACTTC; CDR3aa: CASRPQTGSSYEQYF
v_gene: TRBV7-2; d_gene: TRBD1; abundance: -; j_gene: TRBJ2-7; CDR3nt: TGTGCCAGCAGCTTAGTGGACAGGGCCAGCTCCTACGAGCAGTACTTC; CDR3aa: CASSLVDRASSYEQYF
v_gene: TRBV6-6; d_gene: -; abundance: once; j_gene: TRBJ2-4; CDR3nt: TGTGCCAGCAGTTACGACAGTACTTTAGCCAAAAACATTCAGTACTTC; CDR3aa: CASSYDSTLAKNIQYF